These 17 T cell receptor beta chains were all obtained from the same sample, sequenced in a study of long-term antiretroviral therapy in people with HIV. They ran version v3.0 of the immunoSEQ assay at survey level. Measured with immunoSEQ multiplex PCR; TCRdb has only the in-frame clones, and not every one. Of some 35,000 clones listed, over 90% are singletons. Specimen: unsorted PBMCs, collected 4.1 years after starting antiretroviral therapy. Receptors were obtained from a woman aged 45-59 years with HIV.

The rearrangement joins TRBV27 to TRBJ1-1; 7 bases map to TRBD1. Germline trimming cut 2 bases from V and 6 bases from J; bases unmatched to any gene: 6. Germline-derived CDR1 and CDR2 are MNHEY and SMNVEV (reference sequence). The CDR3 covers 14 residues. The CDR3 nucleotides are TGTGCCAGCAGTTTAGCTGCCAGGGGGTCTGAAGCTTTCTTT. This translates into CASSLAARGSEAFF.

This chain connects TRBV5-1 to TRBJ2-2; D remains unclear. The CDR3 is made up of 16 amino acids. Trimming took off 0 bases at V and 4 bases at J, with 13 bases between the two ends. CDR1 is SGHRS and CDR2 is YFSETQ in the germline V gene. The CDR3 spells CASSLEELGGTGELFF. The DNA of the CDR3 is TGCGCCAGCAGCTTGGAGGAGTTAGGTGGCACCGGGGAGCTGTTTTTT.

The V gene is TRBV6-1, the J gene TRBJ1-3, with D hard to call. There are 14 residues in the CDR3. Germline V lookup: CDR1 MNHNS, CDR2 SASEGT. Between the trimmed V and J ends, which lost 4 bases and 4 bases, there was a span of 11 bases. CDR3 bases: TGTGCCAGCAGTGGGGCCTACACAGGAAACACCATATATTTT. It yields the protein CASSGAYTGNTIYF.

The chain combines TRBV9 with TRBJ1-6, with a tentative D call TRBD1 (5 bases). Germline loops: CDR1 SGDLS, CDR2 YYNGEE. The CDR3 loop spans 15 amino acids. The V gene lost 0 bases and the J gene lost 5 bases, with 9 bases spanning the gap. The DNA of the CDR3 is TGTGCCAGCAGCGTAGCGGGGGGTGATAATTCACCCCTCCACTTT. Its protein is CASSVAGGDNSPLHF.

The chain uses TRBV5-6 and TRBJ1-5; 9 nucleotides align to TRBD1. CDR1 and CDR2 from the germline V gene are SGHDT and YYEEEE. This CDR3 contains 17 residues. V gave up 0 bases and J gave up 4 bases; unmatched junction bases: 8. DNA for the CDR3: TGTGCCAGCAGCTTGGGTGGGACAGGGCTATGGAATCAGCCCCAGCATTTT. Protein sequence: CASSLGGTGLWNQPQHF.

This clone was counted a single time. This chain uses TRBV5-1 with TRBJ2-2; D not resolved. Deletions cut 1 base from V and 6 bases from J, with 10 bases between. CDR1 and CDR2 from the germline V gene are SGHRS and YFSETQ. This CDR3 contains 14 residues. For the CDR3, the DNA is TGCGCCAGCAGCTTGTTGTCTTCGCCCGGGGAGCTGTTTTTT. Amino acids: CASSLLSSPGELFF.

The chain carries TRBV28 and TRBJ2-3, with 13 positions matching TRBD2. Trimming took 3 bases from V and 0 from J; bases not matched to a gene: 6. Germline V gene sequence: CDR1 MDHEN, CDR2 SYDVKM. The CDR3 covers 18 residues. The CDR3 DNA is TGTGCCAGCAGTTTTTCACGGACTAGCGGGGGTAGCACAGATACGCAGTATTTT. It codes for CASSFSRTSGGSTDTQYF.

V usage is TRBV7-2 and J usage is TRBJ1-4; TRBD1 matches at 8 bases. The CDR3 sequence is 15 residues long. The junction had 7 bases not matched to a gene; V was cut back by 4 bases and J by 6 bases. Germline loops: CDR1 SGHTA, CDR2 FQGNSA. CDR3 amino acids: CASSSEDREYEKLFF. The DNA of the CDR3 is TGTGCCAGCAGCTCCGAGGACAGGGAGTATGAAAAACTGTTTTTT.

CDR3 loop: CASSLPLRSYNEQFF. CDR3 coding DNA: TGTGCCAGCAGCTTACCACTTCGCTCCTACAATGAGCAGTTCTTC. The chain is built from TRBV7-2 and TRBJ2-1, with D uncertain. Germline V gene lookup returns CDR1 SGHTA and CDR2 FQGNSA. V was shortened by 2 bases and J by 0 bases, with 8 bases between the two germline ends. This CDR3 has 15 residues.

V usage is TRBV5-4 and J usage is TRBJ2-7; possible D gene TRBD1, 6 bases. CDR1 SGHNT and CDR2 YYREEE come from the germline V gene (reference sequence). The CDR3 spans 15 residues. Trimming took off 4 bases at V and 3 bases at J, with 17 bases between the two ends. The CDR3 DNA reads TGTGCCAGCAGCCCCGGACAGAACGACTTCTACGAGCAGTACTTC. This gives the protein CASSPGQNDFYEQYF.

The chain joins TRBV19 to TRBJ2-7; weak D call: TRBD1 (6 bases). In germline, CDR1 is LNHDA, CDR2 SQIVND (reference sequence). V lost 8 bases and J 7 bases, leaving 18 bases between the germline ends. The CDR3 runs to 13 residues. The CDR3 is CASSDSEVGEQYF. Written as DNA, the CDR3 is TGTGCCAGTTCGGACAGCGAGGTAGGGGAGCAGTACTTC.

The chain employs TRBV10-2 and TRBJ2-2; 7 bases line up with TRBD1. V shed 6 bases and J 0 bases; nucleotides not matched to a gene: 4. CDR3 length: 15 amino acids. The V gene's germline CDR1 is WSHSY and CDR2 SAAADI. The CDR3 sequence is CASRGTVSNTGELFF. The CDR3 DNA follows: TGCGCCAGCAGGGGGACAGTGTCGAACACCGGGGAGCTGTTTTTT.

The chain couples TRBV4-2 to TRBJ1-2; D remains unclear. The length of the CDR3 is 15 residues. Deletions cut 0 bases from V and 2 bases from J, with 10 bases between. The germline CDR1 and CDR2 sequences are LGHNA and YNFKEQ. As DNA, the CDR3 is TGTGCCAGCAGCCAAGATCGACGGGGAAACTATGGCTACACCTTC. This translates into CASSQDRRGNYGYTF.

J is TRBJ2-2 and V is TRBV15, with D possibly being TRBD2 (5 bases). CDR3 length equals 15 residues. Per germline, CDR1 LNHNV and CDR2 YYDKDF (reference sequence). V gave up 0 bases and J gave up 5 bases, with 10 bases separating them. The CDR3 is CATSRDHGGTGELFF. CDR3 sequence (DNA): TGTGCCACCAGCAGAGATCACGGCGGGACCGGGGAGCTGTTTTTT.

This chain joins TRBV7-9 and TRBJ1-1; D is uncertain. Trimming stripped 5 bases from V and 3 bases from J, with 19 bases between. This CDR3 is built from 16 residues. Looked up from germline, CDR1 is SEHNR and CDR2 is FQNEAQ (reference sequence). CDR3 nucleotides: TGTGCCAGCAGCCCCAGTCGGGCTAGTAGGGACACTGAAGCTTTCTTT. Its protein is CASSPSRASRDTEAFF.

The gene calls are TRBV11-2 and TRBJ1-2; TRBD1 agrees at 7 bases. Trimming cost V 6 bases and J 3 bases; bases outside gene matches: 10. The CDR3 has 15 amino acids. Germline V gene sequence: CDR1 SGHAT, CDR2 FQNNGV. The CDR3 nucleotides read TGTGCCAGCAGTAGAGGATTGGGGACAGACTATGGCTACACCTTC. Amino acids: CASSRGLGTDYGYTF.

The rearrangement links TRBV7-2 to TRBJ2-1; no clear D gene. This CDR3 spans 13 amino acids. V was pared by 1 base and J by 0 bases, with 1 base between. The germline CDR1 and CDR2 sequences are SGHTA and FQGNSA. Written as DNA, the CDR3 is TGTGCCAGCAGCTTAGGCTCCTACAATGAGCAGTTCTTC. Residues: CASSLGSYNEQFF.